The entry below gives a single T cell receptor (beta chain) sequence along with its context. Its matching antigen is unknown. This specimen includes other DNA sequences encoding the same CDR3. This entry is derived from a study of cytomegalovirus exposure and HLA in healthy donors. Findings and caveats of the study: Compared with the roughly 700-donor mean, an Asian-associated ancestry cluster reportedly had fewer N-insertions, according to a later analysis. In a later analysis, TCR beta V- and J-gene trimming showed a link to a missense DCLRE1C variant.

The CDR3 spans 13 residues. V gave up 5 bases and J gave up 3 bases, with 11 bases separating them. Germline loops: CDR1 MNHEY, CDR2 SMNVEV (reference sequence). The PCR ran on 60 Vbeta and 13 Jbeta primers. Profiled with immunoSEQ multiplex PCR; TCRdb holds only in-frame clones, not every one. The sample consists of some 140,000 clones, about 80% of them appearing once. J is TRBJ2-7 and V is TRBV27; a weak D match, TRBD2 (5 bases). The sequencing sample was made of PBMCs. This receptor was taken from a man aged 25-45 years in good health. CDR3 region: CASSPRRDYEQYF. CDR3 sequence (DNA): TGTGCCAGCAGTCCAAGACGGGACTACGAGCAGTACTTC.